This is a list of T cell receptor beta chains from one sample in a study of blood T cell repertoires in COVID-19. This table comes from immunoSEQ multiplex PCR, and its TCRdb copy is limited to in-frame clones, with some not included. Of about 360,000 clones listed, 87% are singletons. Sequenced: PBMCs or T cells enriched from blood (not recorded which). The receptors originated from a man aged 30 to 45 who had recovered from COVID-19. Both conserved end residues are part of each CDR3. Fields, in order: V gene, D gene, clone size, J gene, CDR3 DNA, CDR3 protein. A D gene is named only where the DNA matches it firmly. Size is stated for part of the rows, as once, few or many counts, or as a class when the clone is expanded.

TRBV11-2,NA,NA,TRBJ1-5,TGTGCCAGCAGCTTAGGACAGGCAGGCCACCAGCCCCAGCATTTT,CASSLGQAGHQPQHF
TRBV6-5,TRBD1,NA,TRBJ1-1,TGTGCCAGCAGTAGGGGGCCAGGGAACACTGAAGCTTTCTTT,CASSRGPGNTEAFF
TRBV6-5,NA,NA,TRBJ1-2,TGTGCCAGCAGGGCGGGGGGCGACGGCTACACCTTC,CASRAGGDGYTF
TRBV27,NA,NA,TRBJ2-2,TGTGCCAGCAGTTCCCCCCTTCTCTCCACCGGGGAGCTGTTTTTT,CASSSPLLSTGELFF
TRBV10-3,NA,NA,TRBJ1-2,TGTGCCATCAGTGAGTCGGGGGGGGACACCAACGGCTACACCTTC,CAISESGGDTNGYTF
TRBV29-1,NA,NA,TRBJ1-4,TGCAGCGGCCGACTAGCAACTAATGAAAAACTGTTTTTT,CSGRLATNEKLFF
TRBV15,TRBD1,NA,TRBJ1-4,TGTGCCACCAGCAGAGTCGGGACAGGGGGCGAAAAACTGTTTTTT,CATSRVGTGGEKLFF
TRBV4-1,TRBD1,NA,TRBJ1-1,TGCGCCAGCAGCCTCAGGAGGGGGCTGAACACTGAAGCTTTCTTT,CASSLRRGLNTEAFF
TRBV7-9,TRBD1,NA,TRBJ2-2,TGTGCCAGCAGCTTACCCGGGACAGGGGGTAACACCGGGGAGCTGTTTTTT,CASSLPGTGGNTGELFF
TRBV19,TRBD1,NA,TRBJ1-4,TGTGCCAGTAGCATGGACAGGGGTCAAAAACTGTTTTTT,CASSMDRGQKLFF
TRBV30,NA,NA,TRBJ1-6,TGTGCCTGGAGTGTATTGGGGGGGGGCCGGTCACCCCTCCACTTT,CAWSVLGGGRSPLHF
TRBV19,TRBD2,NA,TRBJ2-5,TGTGCCAGTAGTATATTCCCAGCGGGGGTTGGGGAGACCCAGTACTTC,CASSIFPAGVGETQYF
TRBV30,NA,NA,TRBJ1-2,TGTGCCTGGAATACAGGAGACGGATATGGCTACACCTTC,CAWNTGDGYGYTF
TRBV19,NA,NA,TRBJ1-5,TGTGCCAGTAGTACGGCGCAGGTCGGATACAGCAATCAGCCCCAGCATTTT,CASSTAQVGYSNQPQHF
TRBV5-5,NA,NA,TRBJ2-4,TGTGCCAGCAGCTTCGATCTCCGAGGTGGCAAAAACATTCAGTACTTC,CASSFDLRGGKNIQYF
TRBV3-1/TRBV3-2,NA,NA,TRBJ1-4,TGTGCCAGCAGCCAAGTAGCGGGGACCGCAACTAATGAAAAACTGTTTTTT,CASSQVAGTATNEKLFF
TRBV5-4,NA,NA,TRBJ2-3,TGTGCCAGCAGCTTGGGAACTAAAGATACGCAGTATTTT,CASSLGTKDTQYF
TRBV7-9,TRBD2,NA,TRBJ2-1,TGTGCCAGCAGCTCTGGACTAGCGGGGGGGCGTGAGCAGTTCTTC,CASSSGLAGGREQFF
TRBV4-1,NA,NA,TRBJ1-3,TGCGCCAGCAGCCAAGGACAGGCTGCAGGAAACACCATATATTTT,CASSQGQAAGNTIYF
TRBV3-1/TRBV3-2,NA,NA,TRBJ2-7,TGTGCCAGCAGCCGGACAGCAGCCTACGAGCAGTACTTC,CASSRTAAYEQYF
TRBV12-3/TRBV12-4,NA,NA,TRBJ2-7,TGTGCCAGCAGCTTACAGGGTGCCTACGAGCAGTACTTC,CASSLQGAYEQYF
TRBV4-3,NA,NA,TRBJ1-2,TGCGCCAGCAGCCAGGGAGACAGGCTTTATGGCTACACCTTC,CASSQGDRLYGYTF
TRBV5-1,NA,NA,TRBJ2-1,TGCGCCAGCAGCTTGGGGGACACCTCATTTTACAATGAGCAGTTCTTC,CASSLGDTSFYNEQFF
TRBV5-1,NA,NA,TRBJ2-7,TGCGCCAGCAGCTTGGACAATGGCCTCTCCTACGAGCAGTACTTC,CASSLDNGLSYEQYF
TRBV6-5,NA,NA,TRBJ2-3,TGTGCCAGCAGCCGAACAGGGAGCACAGATACGCAGTATTTT,CASSRTGSTDTQYF
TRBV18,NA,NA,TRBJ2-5,TGTGCCAGCTCACCGGCGGCCCAAGAGACCCAGTACTTC,CASSPAAQETQYF
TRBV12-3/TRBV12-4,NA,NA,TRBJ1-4,TGTGCCAGCAGCCAAGGGGGGGGAAAACTGTTTTTT,CASSQGGGKLFF
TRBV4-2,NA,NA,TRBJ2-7,TGTGCCAGCAGCCACCCGGGTCGGGTAGCCTTAAACGAGCAGTACTTC,CASSHPGRVALNEQYF
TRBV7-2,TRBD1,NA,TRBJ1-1,TGTGCCAGCAGCGCAACAGGGGGCGGTTATACTGAAGCTTTCTTT,CASSATGGGYTEAFF
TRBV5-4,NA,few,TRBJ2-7,TGTGCCAGCAGCTTGGATCTAACAAGGGGCAACGAGCAGTACTTC,CASSLDLTRGNEQYF
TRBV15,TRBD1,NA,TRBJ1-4,TGTGCCACCAGTGAGGGGGCCCAGGATGAAAAACTGTTTTTT,CATSEGAQDEKLFF
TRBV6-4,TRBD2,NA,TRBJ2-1,TGTGCCAGCAGTGACTCTGCTAGCGGGGGGAACAATGAGCAGTTCTTC,CASSDSASGGNNEQFF
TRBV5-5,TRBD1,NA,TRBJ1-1,TGTGCCAGCAGCTTCCCCGGGACAGGGGGATATTTGAACACTGAAGCTTTCTTT,CASSFPGTGGYLNTEAFF
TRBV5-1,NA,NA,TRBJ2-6,TGCGCCAGCAGCTTGCGGGACACTTCCTCTGGGGCCAACGTCCTGACTTTC,CASSLRDTSSGANVLTF
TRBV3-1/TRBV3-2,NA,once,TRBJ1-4,TGTGCCAGCAGCCCCTTCGGGGTAGGTGAAAAACTGTTTTTT,CASSPFGVGEKLFF
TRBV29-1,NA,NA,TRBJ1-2,TGCAGCGTGGCACACAACTATGGCTACACCTTC,CSVAHNYGYTF
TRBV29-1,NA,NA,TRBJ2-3,TGCAGCGTTGAACTCGCAGGGGCGAGAGATACGCAGTATTTT,CSVELAGARDTQYF
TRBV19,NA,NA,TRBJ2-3,TGTGCCAGCCGCCCTATTGAGGGGACAAACACAGATACGCAGTATTTT,CASRPIEGTNTDTQYF
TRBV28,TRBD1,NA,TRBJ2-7,TGTGCCAGCAGTTCCCTTTTTGGGACAGGGTTCGACGAGCAGTACTTC,CASSSLFGTGFDEQYF
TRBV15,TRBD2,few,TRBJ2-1,TGTGCCACCAGCAGAAGCGGGGCTTCCTACAATGAGCAGTTCTTC,CATSRSGASYNEQFF
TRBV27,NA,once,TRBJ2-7,TGTGCCAGCAGTCCCGGGATAACCAACTACGAGCAGTACTTC,CASSPGITNYEQYF
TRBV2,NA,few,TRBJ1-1,TGTGCCAGCAGTGAATTGGAGGACACTGAAGCTTTCTTT,CASSELEDTEAFF
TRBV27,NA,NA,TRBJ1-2,TGTGCCAGCACCACGACAGGTTATGGCTACACCTTC,CASTTTGYGYTF
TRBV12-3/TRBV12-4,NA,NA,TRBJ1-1,TGTGCCAGCAGTTATACAGCGAACACTGAAGCTTTCTTT,CASSYTANTEAFF
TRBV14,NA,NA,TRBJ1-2,TGTGCCAGCAGCCCCTGGTGGAGGACCAATGGCTACACCTTC,CASSPWWRTNGYTF
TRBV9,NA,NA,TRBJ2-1,TGTGCCAGCAGCGTAGACCCCGGGGACAATGAGCAGTTCTTC,CASSVDPGDNEQFF
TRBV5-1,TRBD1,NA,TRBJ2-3,TGCGCCAGCAGCAACGGACAGGGGGGCACAGATACGCAGTATTTT,CASSNGQGGTDTQYF
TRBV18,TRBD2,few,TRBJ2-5,TGTGCCAGCTCACCGGGGACTAGCGAAGTTGGGACCCAGTACTTC,CASSPGTSEVGTQYF
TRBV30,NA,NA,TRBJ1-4,TGTGCCTGGGGGGGGCAGCTGACTCATAATGAAAAACTGTTTTTT,CAWGGQLTHNEKLFF
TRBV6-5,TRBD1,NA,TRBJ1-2,TGTGCCAGCAGTCAACAGGGGGCAGATGGCTACACCTTC,CASSQQGADGYTF
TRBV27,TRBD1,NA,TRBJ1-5,TGTGCCAGCAGTTCAGGGGGCTACAATCAGCCCCAGCATTTT,CASSSGGYNQPQHF
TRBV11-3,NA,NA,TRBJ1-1,TGTGCCAGCAGCTTGGGTCGGACAGCGAACACTGAAGCTTTCTTT,CASSLGRTANTEAFF
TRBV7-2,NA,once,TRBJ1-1,TGTGCCAGCACCACTTCGGTAGGGGTGGGGAACACTGAAGCTTTCTTT,CASTTSVGVGNTEAFF
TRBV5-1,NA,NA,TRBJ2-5,TGCGCCAGCAGCAACACCGGGGGGCCACAAGAGACCCAGTACTTC,CASSNTGGPQETQYF
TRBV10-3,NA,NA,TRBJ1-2,TGTGCCATCGGGTGGGAGAGTGGTGGCTACACCTTC,CAIGWESGGYTF
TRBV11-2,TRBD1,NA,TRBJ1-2,TGTGCCAGCAGCTTGGGGGGACAGGCCTATGGCTACACCTTC,CASSLGGQAYGYTF
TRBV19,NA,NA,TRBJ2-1,TGTGCCAGTAGTATTACAGGGCGGACCCATCAGTTCTTC,CASSITGRTHQFF
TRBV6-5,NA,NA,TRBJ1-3,TGTGCCAGCAGTTACGGGTCGACAGGAAACACCATATATTTT,CASSYGSTGNTIYF
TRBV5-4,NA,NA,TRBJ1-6,TGTGCCAGCAGCTCGAAAGGGAGAGCGGCGGATTCACCCCTCCACTTT,CASSSKGRAADSPLHF
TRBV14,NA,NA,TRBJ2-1,TGTGCCAGCAGCCAAGATTTAGCGATCGCCTACAATGAGCAGTTCTTC,CASSQDLAIAYNEQFF